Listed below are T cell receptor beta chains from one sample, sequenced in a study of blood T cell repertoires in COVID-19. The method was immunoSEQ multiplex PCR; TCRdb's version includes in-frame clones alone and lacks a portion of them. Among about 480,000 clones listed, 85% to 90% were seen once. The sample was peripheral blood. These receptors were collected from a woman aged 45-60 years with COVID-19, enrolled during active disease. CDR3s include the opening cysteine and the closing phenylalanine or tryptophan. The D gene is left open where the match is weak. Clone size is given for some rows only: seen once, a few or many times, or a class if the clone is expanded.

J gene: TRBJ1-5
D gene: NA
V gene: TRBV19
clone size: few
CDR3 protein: CASSVQAAGNQPQHF
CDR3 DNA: TGTGCCAGTAGTGTACAGGCCGCGGGCAATCAGCCCCAGCATTTT

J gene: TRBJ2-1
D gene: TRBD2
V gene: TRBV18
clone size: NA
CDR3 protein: CASSPRLAGMYNEQFF
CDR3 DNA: TGTGCCAGCTCACCAAGGCTAGCGGGGATGTACAATGAGCAGTTCTTC

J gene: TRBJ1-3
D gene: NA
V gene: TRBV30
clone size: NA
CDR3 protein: CAWSAGARGNTIYF
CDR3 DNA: TGTGCCTGGAGTGCAGGGGCCAGGGGAAACACCATATATTTT

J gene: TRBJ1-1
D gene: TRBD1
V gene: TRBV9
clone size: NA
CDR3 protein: CASNGQGGNTEAFF
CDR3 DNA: TGTGCCAGCAACGGACAGGGGGGGAACACTGAAGCTTTCTTT

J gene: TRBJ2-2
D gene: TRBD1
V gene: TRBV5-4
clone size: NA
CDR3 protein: CASSTRGPGGELFF
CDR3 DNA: TGTGCCAGCAGTACCAGGGGGCCCGGCGGGGAGCTGTTTTTT

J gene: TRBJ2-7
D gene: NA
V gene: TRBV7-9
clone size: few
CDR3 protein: CASSGPRESSYEQYF
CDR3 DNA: TGTGCCAGCAGCGGACCCAGGGAAAGCTCCTACGAGCAGTACTTC

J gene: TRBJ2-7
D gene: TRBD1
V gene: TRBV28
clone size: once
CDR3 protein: CASSFAGQGYEQYF
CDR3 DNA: TGTGCCAGCAGTTTTGCGGGACAGGGCTACGAGCAGTACTTC

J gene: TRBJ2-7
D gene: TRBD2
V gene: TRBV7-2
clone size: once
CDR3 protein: CASSLRDRRLAGSSYEQYF
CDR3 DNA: TGTGCCAGCAGCTTACGTGACCGAAGGCTAGCGGGGAGCTCCTACGAGCAGTACTTC

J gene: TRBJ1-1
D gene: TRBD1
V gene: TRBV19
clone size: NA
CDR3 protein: CASSRQGGTEAFF
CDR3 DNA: TGTGCCAGTAGTAGACAGGGCGGGACTGAAGCTTTCTTT

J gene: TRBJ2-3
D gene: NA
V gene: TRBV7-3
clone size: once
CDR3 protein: CASSQGHSTDTQYF
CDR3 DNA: TGTGCCAGCAGCCAGGGACATTCAACAGATACGCAGTATTTT

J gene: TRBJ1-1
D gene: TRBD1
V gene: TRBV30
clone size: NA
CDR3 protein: CAWSATGGTEAFF
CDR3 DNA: TGTGCCTGGAGCGCGACAGGGGGCACTGAAGCTTTCTTT

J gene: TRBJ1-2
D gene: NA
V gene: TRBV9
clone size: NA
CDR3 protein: CASSVSRRARNYGYTF
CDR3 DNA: TGTGCCAGCAGCGTGTCTAGGAGGGCCAGAAACTATGGCTACACCTTC

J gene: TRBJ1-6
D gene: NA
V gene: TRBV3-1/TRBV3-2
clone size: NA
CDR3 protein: CASSQVGGGSPLHF
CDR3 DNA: TGTGCCAGCAGCCAAGTTGGGGGAGGGTCACCCCTCCACTTT

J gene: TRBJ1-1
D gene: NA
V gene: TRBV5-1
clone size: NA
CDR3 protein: CASSFGHGGSFF
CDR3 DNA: TGCGCCAGCAGCTTTGGACACGGGGGGTCTTTCTTT

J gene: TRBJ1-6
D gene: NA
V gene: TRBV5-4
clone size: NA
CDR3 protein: CASSLDGDSPLHF
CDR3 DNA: TGTGCCAGCAGCTTGGATGGAGATTCACCCCTCCACTTT

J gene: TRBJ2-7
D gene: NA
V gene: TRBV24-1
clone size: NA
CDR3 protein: CATSDFPLSGASYEQYF
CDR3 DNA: TGTGCCACCAGTGATTTTCCTCTTAGTGGGGCCTCCTACGAGCAGTACTTC

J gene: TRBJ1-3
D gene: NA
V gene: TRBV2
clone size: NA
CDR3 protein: CASSRATGSGGNTIYF
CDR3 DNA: TGTGCCAGCAGCCGAGCTACAGGGTCAGGAGGAAACACCATATATTTT

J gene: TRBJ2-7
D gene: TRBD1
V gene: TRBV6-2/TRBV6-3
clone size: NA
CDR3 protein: CASSGQGYEQYF
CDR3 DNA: TGTGCCAGCAGCGGACAGGGCTACGAGCAGTACTTC

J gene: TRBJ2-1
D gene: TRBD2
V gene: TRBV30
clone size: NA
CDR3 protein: CAWGRGGYNEQFF
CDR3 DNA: TGTGCCTGGGGGCGGGGGGGTTACAATGAGCAGTTCTTC

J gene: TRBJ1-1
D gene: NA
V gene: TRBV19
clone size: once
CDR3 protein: CASRGAGATEAFF
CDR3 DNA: TGTGCCAGTAGAGGCGCGGGGGCCACTGAAGCTTTCTTT

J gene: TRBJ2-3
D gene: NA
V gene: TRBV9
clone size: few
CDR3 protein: CASSAGTFTDTQYF
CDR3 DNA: TGTGCCAGCAGCGCCGGGACTTTCACAGATACGCAGTATTTT

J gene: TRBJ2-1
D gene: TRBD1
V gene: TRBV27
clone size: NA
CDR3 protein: CASSLGTGVNEQFF
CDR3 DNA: TGTGCCAGCAGTTTAGGGACAGGAGTCAATGAGCAGTTCTTC

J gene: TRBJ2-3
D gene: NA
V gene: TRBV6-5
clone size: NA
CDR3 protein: CASRAGRDTQYF
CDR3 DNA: TGTGCCAGCAGGGCGGGGCGGGATACGCAGTATTTT

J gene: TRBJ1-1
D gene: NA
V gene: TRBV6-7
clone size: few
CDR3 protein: CASSCFRAEAFF
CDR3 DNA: TGTGCCAGCAGTTGCTTCAGGGCTGAAGCTTTCTTT

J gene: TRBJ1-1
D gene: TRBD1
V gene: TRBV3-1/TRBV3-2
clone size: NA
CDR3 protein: CASSVQGTPNTEAFF
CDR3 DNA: TGTGCCAGCAGCGTACAGGGGACCCCCAACACTGAAGCTTTCTTT

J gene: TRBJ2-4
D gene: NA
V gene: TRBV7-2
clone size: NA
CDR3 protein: CASRPASGDIQYF
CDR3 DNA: TGTGCCAGCAGACCCGCCAGTGGAGACATTCAGTACTTC

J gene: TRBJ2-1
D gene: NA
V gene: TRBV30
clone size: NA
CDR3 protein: CAWGGDPGGWYNEQFF
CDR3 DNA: TGTGCCTGGGGCGGGGATCCGGGGGGCTGGTACAATGAGCAGTTCTTC

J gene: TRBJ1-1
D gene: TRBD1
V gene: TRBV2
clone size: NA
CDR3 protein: CASSAYRGVNTEAFF
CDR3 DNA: TGTGCCAGCAGTGCCTACAGGGGAGTAAACACTGAAGCTTTCTTT

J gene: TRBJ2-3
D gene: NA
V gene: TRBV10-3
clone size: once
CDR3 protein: CAISIGRGNTDTQYF
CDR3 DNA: TGTGCCATCAGTATAGGAAGGGGCAACACAGATACGCAGTATTTT

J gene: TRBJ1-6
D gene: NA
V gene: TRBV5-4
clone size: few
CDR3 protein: CASSLGQPNSPLHF
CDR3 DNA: TGTGCCAGCAGCTTGGGACAGCCTAATTCACCCCTCCACTTT

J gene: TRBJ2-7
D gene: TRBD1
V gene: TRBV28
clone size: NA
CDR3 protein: CASSYPGQRRNYEQYF
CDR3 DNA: TGTGCCAGCAGCTATCCGGGACAGCGGCGAAACTACGAGCAGTACTTC

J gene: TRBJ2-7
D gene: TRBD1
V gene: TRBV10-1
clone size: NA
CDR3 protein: CASSPGQPFYEQYF
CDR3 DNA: TGCGCCAGCTCCCCGGGACAGCCATTCTACGAGCAGTACTTC

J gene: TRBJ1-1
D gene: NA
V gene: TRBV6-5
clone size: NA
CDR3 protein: CASSRMGPTEAFF
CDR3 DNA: TGTGCCAGCAGTCGTATGGGGCCCACTGAAGCTTTCTTT

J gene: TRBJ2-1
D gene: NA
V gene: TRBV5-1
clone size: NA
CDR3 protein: CASSLEGAGAPYNEQFF
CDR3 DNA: TGCGCCAGCAGCTTGGAGGGCGCAGGGGCTCCGTACAATGAGCAGTTCTTC

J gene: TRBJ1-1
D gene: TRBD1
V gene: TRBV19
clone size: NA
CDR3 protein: CASSIRTGGPTEAFF
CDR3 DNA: TGTGCCAGTAGTATTAGGACAGGGGGCCCCACTGAAGCTTTCTTT

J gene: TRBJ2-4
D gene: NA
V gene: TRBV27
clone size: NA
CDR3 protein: CASSLGPSGKNIQYF
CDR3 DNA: TGTGCCAGCAGTTTAGGTCCTTCGGGCAAAAACATTCAGTACTTC

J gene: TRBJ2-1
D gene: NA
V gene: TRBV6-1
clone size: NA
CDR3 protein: CASSEEIDSTYNEQFF
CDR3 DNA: TGTGCCAGCAGTGAAGAGATAGATTCCACCTACAATGAGCAGTTCTTC

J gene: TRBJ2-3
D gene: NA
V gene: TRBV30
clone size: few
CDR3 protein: CAWSAKQGRADTQYF
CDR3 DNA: TGTGCCTGGAGTGCCAAACAGGGAAGGGCAGATACGCAGTATTTT

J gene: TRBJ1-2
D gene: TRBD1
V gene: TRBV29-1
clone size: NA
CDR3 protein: CSTRQGGNGYTF
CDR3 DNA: TGCAGCACCCGACAGGGGGGGAATGGCTACACCTTC

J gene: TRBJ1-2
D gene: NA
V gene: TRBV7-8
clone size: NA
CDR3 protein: CASSPQDSLYGYTF
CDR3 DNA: TGTGCCAGCAGCCCCCAGGACAGCCTCTATGGCTACACCTTC

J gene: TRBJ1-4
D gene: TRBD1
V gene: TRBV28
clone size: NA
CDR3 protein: CASSFFGTGDEKLFF
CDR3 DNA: TGTGCCAGCAGTTTTTTCGGGACAGGGGATGAAAAACTGTTTTTT

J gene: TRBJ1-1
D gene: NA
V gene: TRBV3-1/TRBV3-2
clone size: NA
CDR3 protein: CASRRGNTEAFF
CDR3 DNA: TGTGCCAGCAGGAGAGGGAACACTGAAGCTTTCTTT

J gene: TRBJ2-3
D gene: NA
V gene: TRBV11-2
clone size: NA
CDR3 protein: CASSWFRGTQYF
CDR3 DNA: TGTGCCAGCAGCTGGTTTCGGGGTACGCAGTATTTT

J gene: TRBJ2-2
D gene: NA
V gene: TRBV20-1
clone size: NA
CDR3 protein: CSASRQDTGELFF
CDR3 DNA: TGCAGTGCTAGTCGGCAGGACACCGGGGAGCTGTTTTTT

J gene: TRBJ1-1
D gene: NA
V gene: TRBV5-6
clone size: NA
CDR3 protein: CASSFLRLANTEAFF
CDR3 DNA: TGTGCCAGCAGCTTCCTCCGTTTGGCGAACACTGAAGCTTTCTTT

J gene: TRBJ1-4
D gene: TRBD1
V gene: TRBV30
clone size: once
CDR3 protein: CACSQGANEKLFF
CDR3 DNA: TGTGCCTGTAGTCAGGGGGCTAATGAAAAACTGTTTTTT

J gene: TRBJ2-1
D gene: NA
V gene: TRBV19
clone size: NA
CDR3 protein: CASSLTSNEQFF
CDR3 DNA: TGTGCCAGTAGTTTGACTAGCAATGAGCAGTTCTTC

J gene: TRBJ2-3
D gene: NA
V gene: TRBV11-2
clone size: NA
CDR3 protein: CASSSLDTQYF
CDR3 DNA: TGTGCCAGCAGCTCCCTCGATACGCAGTATTTT

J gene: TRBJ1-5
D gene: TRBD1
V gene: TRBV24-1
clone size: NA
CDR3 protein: CATSDGQGLNQPQHF
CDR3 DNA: TGTGCCACCAGTGATGGACAGGGGCTCAATCAGCCCCAGCATTTT

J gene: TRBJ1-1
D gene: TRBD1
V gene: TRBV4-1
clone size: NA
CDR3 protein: CASSQGGQTRTEAFF
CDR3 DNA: TGCGCCAGCAGCCAAGGGGGACAGACGAGAACTGAAGCTTTCTTT

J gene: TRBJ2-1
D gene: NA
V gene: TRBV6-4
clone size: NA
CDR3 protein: CASSPLGGGLGTYNEQFF
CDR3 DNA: TGTGCCAGCAGTCCCCTGGGTGGGGGCCTGGGCACCTACAATGAGCAGTTCTTC

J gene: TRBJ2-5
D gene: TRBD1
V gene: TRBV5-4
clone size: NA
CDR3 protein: CASSLGGTGGVETQYF
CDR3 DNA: TGTGCCAGCAGCTTGGGGGGGACAGGGGGCGTAGAGACCCAGTACTTC

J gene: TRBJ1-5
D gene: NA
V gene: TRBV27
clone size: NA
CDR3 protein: CASSLSLNQPQHF
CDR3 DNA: TGTGCCAGCAGTTTATCCCTTAATCAGCCCCAGCATTTT